This is a list of T cell receptor beta chains from one sample in a study of regulatory T cells in long-lasting Graves disease. From the multiplex PCR reads, TCRdb called clonotypes with MiXCR, one entry per CDR3 protein. The sample carries a few hundred thousand distinct CDR3 sequences, approximately 20% recorded once. Sequencing was performed on peripheral blood mononuclear cells (PBMCs), taken when the disease was refractory, from a patient treated with antithyroid drugs. These receptor sequences come from a female donor with Graves disease. Each CDR3 is given with its conserved first and last residue. The D gene is left open where the match is weak. Rows may omit the clone size; those that give it use once, few, many or a size class.

D gene,V gene,clone size,J gene,CDR3 protein,CDR3 DNA
TRBD1,TRBV7-9,few,TRBJ2-5,CASSPRQGAKTQYF,TGTGCCAGCAGCCCGCGACAGGGGGCGAAGACCCAGTACTTC
NA,TRBV3-1,NA,TRBJ2-7,CASSPGAGRDEQYF,TGTGCCAGCAGCCCTGGCGCAGGGCGGGACGAGCAGTACTTC
NA,TRBV20-1,NA,TRBJ1-1,CSALLGRNTGAFF,TGCAGTGCCCTACTCGGAAGGAACACTGGAGCTTTCTTT
NA,TRBV11-2,NA,TRBJ2-2,CASSPVFGTRGELFF,TGTGCCAGCAGTCCTGTCTTCGGGACTCGCGGGGAGCTGTTTTTT
NA,TRBV20-1,few,TRBJ1-4,CSALSLPERGAAREKLFF,TGCAGTGCTTTATCGCTACCCGAACGGGGGGCGGCTCGAGAAAAACTGTTTTTT
TRBD1,TRBV28,many,TRBJ1-4,CASSSRTGNEKLFF,TGTGCCAGCAGTTCCCGGACAGGGAATGAAAAACTGTTTTTT
NA,TRBV30,NA,TRBJ2-5,CAWSVALLETQYF,TGTGCCTGGAGTGTAGCCTTACTAGAGACCCAGTACTTC
TRBD1,TRBV7-9,NA,TRBJ1-2,CASSLDRMGTVIYGYTF,TGTGCCAGCAGCTTAGATCGGATGGGGACAGTGATCTATGGCTACACCTTC
TRBD2,TRBV7-8,few,TRBJ2-2,CASSIISSRLAYPGELFF,TGTGCCAGCAGCATAATATCCTCGAGACTAGCGTACCCCGGGGAGCTGTTTTTT
NA,TRBV9,few,TRBJ1-2,CASSSSQVGGDYGYTF,TGTGCCAGCAGCTCCTCACAGGTTGGTGGCGACTATGGCTACACCTTC
NA,TRBV29-1,NA,TRBJ1-1,CSVQVAGVNTEAFF,TGCAGCGTCCAGGTCGCAGGGGTGAACACTGAAGCTTTCTTT
NA,TRBV12-5,many,TRBJ1-5,CASAANSNQPQHF,TGTGCTAGTGCAGCCAACAGCAATCAGCCCCAGCATTTT
NA,TRBV3-1,few,TRBJ2-5,CASSQEGKTQYF,TGTGCCAGCAGCCAAGAGGGGAAGACCCAGTACTTC
NA,TRBV10-3,few,TRBJ2-1,CAISPRDPSYNEQFF,TGTGCCATCAGTCCTCGGGACCCCTCCTACAATGAGCAGTTCTTC
NA,TRBV6-5,many,TRBJ2-7,CASSYSRSSSYEQYF,TGTGCCAGCAGTTACTCCCGGTCGAGCTCCTACGAGCAGTACTTC
NA,TRBV29-1,NA,TRBJ2-7,CSVEQGYSYEQYF,TGCAGCGTTGAGCAGGGCTACTCCTACGAGCAGTACTTC
NA,TRBV5-1,many,TRBJ2-7,CASSRRGGPMDEQYF,TGCGCCAGCAGCCGACGGGGCGGCCCGATGGACGAGCAGTACTTC
TRBD1,TRBV6-1,NA,TRBJ1-2,CASSGQGSYGYTF,TGTGCCAGCAGCGGACAGGGGAGCTATGGCTACACCTTC
NA,TRBV6-5,many,TRBJ2-5,CASSYTQGMVETQYF,TGTGCCAGCAGTTACACTCAGGGGATGGTGGAGACCCAGTACTTC
TRBD2,TRBV6-1,many,TRBJ2-5,CASSDGTSGVGETQYF,TGTGCCAGCAGCGACGGGACTAGCGGGGTCGGAGAGACCCAGTACTTC
NA,TRBV15,many,TRBJ1-4,CATSRRQRNEKLFF,TGTGCCACCAGCAGACGGCAGAGGAATGAAAAACTGTTTTTT
NA,TRBV6-9,few,TRBJ2-7,CASSSRDSAYEQYF,TGTGCCAGCAGTTCCCGGGACTCCGCCTACGAGCAGTACTTC
NA,TRBV28,many,TRBJ1-4,CASSLLGGIGKLFF,TGTGCCAGCAGTTTACTCGGGGGGATCGGAAAACTGTTTTTT
TRBD1,TRBV19,NA,TRBJ2-6,CASSRGGQGGTGANVLTF,TGTGCCAGTAGTAGGGGAGGACAGGGAGGAACTGGGGCCAACGTCCTGACTTTC
NA,TRBV6-1,few,TRBJ2-2,CASRPHLGAGELFF,TGTGCCAGCAGACCCCATCTTGGTGCCGGGGAGCTGTTTTTT
NA,TRBV6-2/TRBV6-3,NA,TRBJ2-2,CASGFVHLPGELFF,TGTGCCAGCGGTTTCGTACATCTCCCCGGGGAGCTGTTTTTT
NA,TRBV5-1,NA,TRBJ2-6,CASSWGATGANVLTF,TGCGCCAGCAGCTGGGGGGCGACAGGGGCCAACGTCCTGACTTTC
NA,TRBV6-5,many,TRBJ2-7,CASSYSRRSSYEQYF,TGTGCCAGCAGTTACTCGAGAAGGAGCTCCTACGAGCAGTACTTC
NA,TRBV20-1,NA,TRBJ2-3,CSAPLTTAADTQYF,TGCAGTGCCCCGTTGACGACTGCCGCAGATACGCAGTATTTT
TRBD2,TRBV18,NA,TRBJ2-5,CASSPSAGEETQYF,TGTGCCAGCTCACCTTCAGCGGGGGAAGAGACCCAGTACTTC
TRBD1,TRBV5-4,NA,TRBJ2-3,CASSYWTGKIDTQYF,TGTGCCAGCAGCTACTGGACAGGGAAAATCGATACGCAGTATTTT
TRBD1,TRBV28,many,TRBJ2-7,CASRLGQGAGRNEQYF,TGTGCCAGCAGACTTGGACAGGGCGCGGGGCGGAACGAGCAGTACTTC
NA,TRBV6-2/TRBV6-3,many,TRBJ1-1,CASSYPPRDLMNTEAFF,TGTGCCAGCAGTTACCCTCCCAGGGATCTCATGAACACTGAAGCTTTCTTT
NA,TRBV19,NA,TRBJ2-2,CASSILLTGRNTGELFF,TGTGCCAGTAGTATATTGCTCACCGGGCGAAACACCGGGGAGCTGTTTTTT
NA,TRBV28,many,TRBJ1-6,CASSPAWGQNSPLHF,TGTGCCAGCAGCCCTGCTTGGGGCCAGAATTCACCCCTCCACTTT
NA,TRBV6-2/TRBV6-3,many,TRBJ2-7,CASSSGRGSYEQYF,TGTGCCAGCAGTTCGGGCAGGGGCTCCTACGAGCAGTACTTC
NA,TRBV12-3/TRBV12-4,many,TRBJ1-4,CASSLGAGLGKLFF,TGTGCCAGCAGTTTAGGGGCAGGTTTGGGAAAACTGTTTTTT
TRBD2,TRBV7-2,NA,TRBJ2-2,CASSFEAGGNGELFF,TGTGCCAGCAGCTTCGAGGCGGGAGGGAATGGGGAGCTGTTTTTT
NA,TRBV29-1,NA,TRBJ1-1,CSVEEVRGNTEAFF,TGCAGCGTTGAAGAGGTCAGGGGGAACACTGAAGCTTTCTTT
TRBD1,TRBV9,few,TRBJ1-2,CASSVAGRRGRTAYGYTF,TGTGCCAGCAGCGTAGCGGGGAGGAGGGGGCGAACGGCCTATGGCTACACCTTC
NA,TRBV5-6,NA,TRBJ2-4,CASASTSWGVSETKNIQYF,TGTGCCAGCGCGAGTACTTCCTGGGGAGTCTCCGAAACCAAAAACATTCAGTACTTC
NA,TRBV6-1,NA,TRBJ1-6,CASRGFAGDNSPLHF,TGTGCCAGCAGGGGCTTCGCAGGGGATAATTCACCCCTCCACTTT
TRBD1,TRBV28,NA,TRBJ1-5,CASSSPRDSDRANQPQHF,TGTGCCAGCAGTTCCCCGCGTGACTCGGACAGGGCGAATCAGCCCCAGCATTTT
NA,TRBV4-3,few,TRBJ1-2,CASSQDTGQTGGYTF,TGCGCCAGCAGCCAAGATACGGGTCAAACCGGTGGCTACACCTTC
TRBD2,TRBV6-1,NA,TRBJ2-7,CASSSGRADEQYF,TGTGCCAGTTCTAGCGGGAGGGCCGACGAGCAGTACTTC
TRBD1,TRBV19,NA,TRBJ2-2,CASVTGSGTGELFF,TGTGCCAGCGTGACAGGGTCCGGCACCGGGGAGCTGTTTTTT
NA,TRBV3-1,many,TRBJ1-2,CASSGTGNYGYTF,TGTGCCAGCAGCGGGACGGGTAACTATGGCTACACCTTC
NA,TRBV5-1,many,TRBJ2-7,CASSLDRDVYEQYF,TGCGCCAGCAGCTTGGACAGGGATGTGTACGAGCAGTACTTC
NA,TRBV6-1,few,TRBJ1-5,CASSDGGAYQPQHF,TGTGCCAGCAGTGACGGGGGCGCCTATCAGCCCCAGCATTTT
TRBD1,TRBV19,many,TRBJ2-5,CASSPGQSRGAQYF,TGTGCCAGTAGTCCGGGACAGAGTCGAGGGGCCCAGTACTTC
NA,TRBV11-2,NA,TRBJ1-1,CASSTYRTPSTEAFF,TGTGCCAGCAGCACCTACAGGACCCCGAGCACTGAAGCTTTCTTT